This TCR beta chain was sequenced for a study of metastatic and nonmetastatic thyroid tumors. Whole-study context: The study looked at repertoires side by side in blood and in tumor or nodule tissue from malignant and benign thyroid patients. Study results and limitations: Reportedly, malignant thyroid tumors had significantly higher TCR beta diversity than benign nodules, in blood and tumor.

Source study methods: Variation in CDR3 across clinicopathological groups served as the basis for constructing a distant-metastasis classifier in papillary thyroid cancer. TCRdb re-clonotyped the PCR reads through MiXCR. These V and J calls rely on TCRdb rather than the paper's analysis. The sample shows fewer than 13,000 clones, roughly 28% of them seen only once. Trimming took 6 bases from V and 10 from J; bases not matched to a gene: 7. In germline, CDR1 is LNHDA, CDR2 SQIVND (reference sequence). The CDR3 length is 14 residues. On this clone itself: No antigen is known for it.

Every patient was untreated before thyroid surgery. Sample: tumor tissue. V usage is TRBV19 and J usage is TRBJ2-2; 11 bases fit TRBD1. The sequence came from a male donor with papillary thyroid cancer or a benign thyroid nodule (not recorded which). Some clones in this sample may be carry-over from other donors' samples. The CDR3 loop reads CASSGQGASEELFF. CDR3 coding DNA: TGTGCCAGTAGCGGACAGGGGGCTAGCGAGGAGCTGTTTTTT.